Listed below are T cell receptor beta chains from one sample, sequenced in a study of technical replicates of blood from a few donors. Sequencing was performed with immunoSEQ multiplex PCR; in TCRdb, only in-frame clones are kept and a portion is missing. The sample records roughly 50,000 clones, 80% to 95% being singletons. Input material: PBMCs. Receptors originate from a human donor in good health. Some clones in this sample may be carry-over from other donors' samples. Each CDR3 is given with its conserved first and last residue. The order of the fields is clone size, V gene, J gene, D gene, CDR3 protein, CDR3 DNA. A D gene is named only where the DNA matches it firmly. The size field is filled for only some rows; it gives once, few, many or a size class.

clone size: NA
V gene: TRBV6-5
J gene: TRBJ1-1
D gene: NA
CDR3 protein: CASSYSGQGNTEAFF
CDR3 DNA: TGTGCCAGCAGTTACTCGGGGCAGGGGAACACTGAAGCTTTCTTT

clone size: NA
V gene: TRBV10-3
J gene: TRBJ1-6
D gene: NA
CDR3 protein: CAISLGHPSSYNSPLHF
CDR3 DNA: TGTGCCATCAGCCTGGGACACCCGAGCTCCTATAATTCACCCCTCCACTTT

clone size: NA
V gene: TRBV5-5
J gene: TRBJ1-4
D gene: NA
CDR3 protein: CASSLARGNPTNEKLFF
CDR3 DNA: TGTGCCAGCAGCTTGGCGCGGGGAAACCCAACTAATGAAAAACTGTTTTTT

clone size: NA
V gene: TRBV4-1
J gene: TRBJ1-1
D gene: NA
CDR3 protein: CASSQTGRENTEAFF
CDR3 DNA: TGCGCCAGCAGCCAAACAGGGAGGGAGAACACTGAAGCTTTCTTT

clone size: NA
V gene: TRBV6-4
J gene: TRBJ2-1
D gene: TRBD2
CDR3 protein: CASSDATAGGEQFF
CDR3 DNA: TGTGCCAGCAGTGACGCGACGGCGGGGGGGGAGCAGTTCTTC

clone size: once
V gene: TRBV6-6
J gene: TRBJ2-1
D gene: TRBD2
CDR3 protein: CASSYTGDGGNEQFF
CDR3 DNA: TGTGCCAGCAGTTACACCGGGGACGGGGGGAATGAGCAGTTCTTC

clone size: few
V gene: TRBV5-1
J gene: TRBJ2-3
D gene: NA
CDR3 protein: CASSLSGTDTQYF
CDR3 DNA: TGCGCCAGCAGCTTGTCAGGCACAGATACGCAGTATTTT

clone size: NA
V gene: TRBV19
J gene: TRBJ2-6
D gene: NA
CDR3 protein: CASSIPGSGANVLTF
CDR3 DNA: TGTGCCAGTAGTATCCCGGGCTCTGGGGCCAACGTCCTGACTTTC

clone size: few
V gene: TRBV27
J gene: TRBJ1-2
D gene: TRBD1
CDR3 protein: CASRQGQGYGYTF
CDR3 DNA: TGTGCCAGCAGACAGGGACAGGGCTATGGCTACACCTTC

clone size: once
V gene: TRBV11-2
J gene: TRBJ2-7
D gene: NA
CDR3 protein: CASSLGDSSYEQYF
CDR3 DNA: TGTGCCAGCAGCTTAGGTGACAGCTCCTACGAGCAGTACTTC

clone size: NA
V gene: TRBV6-5
J gene: TRBJ1-6
D gene: NA
CDR3 protein: CASSYQDTYNSPLHF
CDR3 DNA: TGTGCCAGCAGTTACCAGGACACGTATAATTCACCCCTCCACTTT

clone size: NA
V gene: TRBV5-1
J gene: TRBJ2-3
D gene: TRBD2
CDR3 protein: CASSLMLRLAGGSADTQYF
CDR3 DNA: TGCGCCAGCAGCTTGATGCTTCGACTAGCGGGGGGATCAGCAGATACGCAGTATTTT

clone size: NA
V gene: TRBV5-1
J gene: TRBJ1-2
D gene: NA
CDR3 protein: CASSLDSDYGYTF
CDR3 DNA: TGCGCCAGCAGCCTCGACAGCGATTATGGCTACACCTTC

clone size: NA
V gene: TRBV10-3
J gene: TRBJ1-1
D gene: NA
CDR3 protein: CAISESREVEAFF
CDR3 DNA: TGTGCCATCAGTGAGTCCAGGGAGGTTGAAGCTTTCTTT

clone size: NA
V gene: TRBV11-1
J gene: TRBJ1-2
D gene: NA
CDR3 protein: CASSLNGERNYGYTF
CDR3 DNA: TGTGCCAGCAGCTTAAACGGGGAGCGTAACTATGGCTACACCTTC

clone size: NA
V gene: TRBV29-1
J gene: TRBJ2-3
D gene: NA
CDR3 protein: CSWSWGTDTQYF
CDR3 DNA: TGCAGCTGGAGTTGGGGCACAGATACGCAGTATTTT

clone size: few
V gene: TRBV7-2
J gene: TRBJ1-6
D gene: NA
CDR3 protein: CASSLTDNSPLHF
CDR3 DNA: TGTGCCAGCAGCTTAACAGATAATTCACCCCTCCACTTT

clone size: NA
V gene: TRBV7-8
J gene: TRBJ2-2
D gene: TRBD1
CDR3 protein: CASSHLGGQGSGELFF
CDR3 DNA: TGTGCCAGCAGCCACTTAGGCGGACAGGGTTCCGGGGAGCTGTTTTTT

clone size: NA
V gene: TRBV5-5
J gene: TRBJ1-4
D gene: NA
CDR3 protein: CASSGGGSGLSNEKLFF
CDR3 DNA: TGTGCCAGCAGCGGTGGAGGCAGTGGGTTGAGTAATGAAAAACTGTTTTTT

clone size: NA
V gene: TRBV7-9
J gene: TRBJ1-1
D gene: NA
CDR3 protein: CASSSDRSTEAFF
CDR3 DNA: TGTGCCAGCAGCTCGGACAGATCCACTGAAGCTTTCTTT

clone size: NA
V gene: TRBV6-1
J gene: TRBJ2-5
D gene: TRBD2
CDR3 protein: CASSLAGAETQYF
CDR3 DNA: TGTGCCAGCAGTCTAGCGGGAGCAGAGACCCAGTACTTC

clone size: NA
V gene: TRBV5-6
J gene: TRBJ1-5
D gene: TRBD1
CDR3 protein: CASSLDRGNQPQHF
CDR3 DNA: TGTGCCAGCAGCCTGGACAGGGGAAATCAGCCCCAGCATTTT

clone size: NA
V gene: TRBV30
J gene: TRBJ1-3
D gene: NA
CDR3 protein: CAWTGISGNTIYF
CDR3 DNA: TGTGCCTGGACCGGGATCTCTGGAAACACCATATATTTT

clone size: NA
V gene: TRBV4-3
J gene: TRBJ2-4
D gene: TRBD2
CDR3 protein: CASSQGPSGSSFIQYF
CDR3 DNA: TGCGCCAGCAGCCAAGGGCCTAGCGGGAGCAGTTTCATTCAGTACTTC

clone size: NA
V gene: TRBV4-3
J gene: TRBJ2-3
D gene: NA
CDR3 protein: CASSQAQGRTDTQYF
CDR3 DNA: TGCGCCAGCAGCCAAGCCCAGGGGCGCACAGATACGCAGTATTTT

clone size: NA
V gene: TRBV18
J gene: TRBJ1-2
D gene: TRBD1
CDR3 protein: CASSPGQGADYGYTF
CDR3 DNA: TGTGCCAGCTCACCGGGACAGGGGGCGGACTATGGCTACACCTTC

clone size: NA
V gene: TRBV7-9
J gene: TRBJ1-1
D gene: TRBD1
CDR3 protein: CASSFVGQGALGTEAFF
CDR3 DNA: TGTGCCAGCAGCTTTGTCGGCCAGGGGGCGCTGGGCACTGAAGCTTTCTTT